Following are 9 T cell receptor beta chains from one sample sequenced in a study of blood T cell repertoires in COVID-19. Profiling relied on immunoSEQ multiplex PCR, and the TCRdb table lists in-frame clones only, not all of them. The sample has tens of thousands of clones, about 88% seen once. Sequencing was carried out using peripheral blood. These receptors originate from a human donor with active COVID-19. The donor label of this sample is uncertain.

This chain joins TRBV4-3 and TRBJ1-2; tentatively, D is TRBD1 (5 bases). The V end lost 0 bases, the J end lost 4 bases, and 15 bases lay between the germline ends. Germline loops: CDR1 LGHNA, CDR2 YSLEER. CDR3 length: 16 residues. The CDR3 sequence: CASSQDFWGGSYGYTF. Written as DNA, the CDR3 is TGCGCCAGCAGCCAAGATTTCTGGGGGGGAAGCTATGGCTACACCTTC.

This clone has more than one count but fewer than ten. The chain is built from TRBV19 and TRBJ1-5; D might be TRBD1 (5 bases). V was shortened by 1 base and J by 4 bases, with 8 bases between the two germline ends. The CDR3 covers 14 residues. Germline CDR1 reads LNHDA; CDR2 reads SQIVND (reference sequence). CDR3 loop: CASSIGQWNQPQHF. As DNA, the CDR3 is TGTGCCAGTAGTATAGGACAGTGGAATCAGCCCCAGCATTTT.

The chain couples TRBV6-5 to TRBJ1-1; a possible D gene is TRBD1 (5 bases). V gave up 2 bases and J gave up 4 bases, with 14 bases separating them. The CDR3 totals 15 residues. Germline V CDR1 and CDR2: MNHEY, SVGAGI. CDR3 DNA: TGTGCCAGCAGTTACGGAGTCAGGGTGGGCACTGAAGCTTTCTTT. Residues: CASSYGVRVGTEAFF.

The rearrangement links TRBV3-1 (or the pseudogene TRBV3-2) to TRBJ2-7; 8 positions match TRBD1. The CDR3 has 17 amino acids. V was clipped by 3 bases and J by 2 bases; unmatched bases: 12. The germline V gene has CDR1 LGHDT and CDR2 YNNKEL (reference sequence). CDR3 loop: CASSQPTSGQATYEQYF. The CDR3 DNA reads TGTGCCAGCAGCCAGCCCACCTCGGGACAGGCAACCTACGAGCAGTACTTC.

Only a few counts were recorded for this clone. The V call is TRBV11-2, the J call TRBJ1-4; TRBD1 might be the D (5 bases). The CDR3 sequence is 15 residues long. Germline loops: CDR1 SGHAT, CDR2 FQNNGV. Trimming shortened V by 5 bases and J by 6 bases, and 16 bases separated the two germline ends. The CDR3 loop is CASSATPDNYEKLFF. CDR3 nucleotides: TGTGCCAGCAGCGCTACCCCGGACAACTATGAAAAACTGTTTTTT.

The chain is built from TRBV3-1 (or the pseudogene TRBV3-2) and TRBJ2-7; 8 bases map to TRBD1. The germline CDR1 and CDR2 sequences are LGHDT and YNNKEL (reference sequence). V shed 1 base and J 3 bases; nucleotides not matched to a gene: 5. There are 15 residues in the CDR3. The CDR3 DNA follows: TGTGCCAGCAGCCAAGGGGACAGGACAAACTACGAGCAGTACTTC. Protein sequence: CASSQGDRTNYEQYF.

The V gene is TRBV11-2, the J gene TRBJ1-3; 8 bases line up with TRBD1. The J segment lost 16 bases and the V segment lost 3 bases, leaving 8 bases of the junction unmatched. This CDR3 comprises 12 residues. CDR1 is SGHAT and CDR2 is FQNNGV in the germline V gene. In nucleotides, the CDR3 is TGTGCCAGCAGCTTCGGCCCGGGACAGGATTATTTT. As protein: CASSFGPGQDYF.

This chain uses TRBV7-2 with TRBJ1-2; D might be TRBD1 (6 bases). Germline V gene lookup returns CDR1 SGHTA and CDR2 FQGNSA. CDR3 length: 13 residues. V was clipped by 7 bases and J by 3 bases, with 12 bases between them. This CDR3 is CASNRDVDYGYTF. The CDR3 DNA sequence: TGTGCCAGCAACAGGGACGTAGACTATGGCTACACCTTC.

This clone has a single count. The rearrangement joins TRBV5-1 to TRBJ2-1, with TRBD2 matching 12 bases. V shed 5 bases and J 3 bases; nucleotides not matched to a gene: 6. The CDR3 consists of 16 residues. Germline CDR1 SGHRS, CDR2 YFSETQ. This CDR3 is CASSPGLAGFYNEQFF. The DNA for the CDR3 is TGCGCCAGCAGTCCCGGACTAGCGGGGTTCTACAATGAGCAGTTCTTC. Variable domain in full (rest from reference TRBV5-1 and TRBJ2-1): KAGVTQTPRYLIKTRGQQVTLSCSPISGHRSVSWYQQTPGQGLQFLFEYFSETQRNKGNFPGRFSGRQFSNSRSEMNVSTLELGDSALYLCASSPGLAGFYNEQFFGPGTRLTVL.